Described below is a single TCR beta chain sequence and its context. As yet, its antigen is unknown. V gave up 5 bases and J gave up 4 bases, with 9 bases separating them. CDR3 length: 13 amino acids. From germline, CDR1 is SGHVS and CDR2 FQNEAQ. Data came from immunoSEQ multiplex PCR; TCRdb stores just in-frame clones and leaves some out. Among approximately 88,000 clones listed, around 90% were seen once. The entry originates in a study of T cell responses to AZD1222 COVID-19 vaccine. General observations from the study: Rises in breadth and depth of Spike-specific TCRs came after two AZD1222 doses. Clonal diversity may have been underestimated in mostly white British donors. Of spike-specific TCRs, nearly half reportedly target regions left unmutated in variants. The number of AZD1222 recipients seropositive at baseline was only 5 to 7.

The sample in question was peripheral blood, obtained 28 days after the second AZD1222 dose. The rearrangement uses TRBV7-8 and TRBJ2-1; D is unresolved. The source of this sequence is an adult who received the AZD1222 COVID-19 vaccine. Here the CDR3 reads CASSVDGYNEQFF. In nucleotides, the CDR3 is TGTGCCAGCAGCGTCGACGGATACAATGAGCAGTTCTTC.